Following are 22 T cell receptor beta chains from one sample sequenced in a study of CD8 T cells in ankylosing spondylitis. TCRdb re-derived calls from the 5' RACE reads in MiXCR, one entry per CDR3 protein. Among about 140,000 distinct CDR3 sequences listed, 7% to 9% were seen once. Material for sequencing was synovial fluid, either unsorted or a sorted T cell fraction (not recorded which). The source is a male donor with ankylosing spondylitis.

This chain connects TRBV20-1 to TRBJ2-7; weak D call: TRBD2 (6 bases). CDR1 and CDR2 from the germline V gene are DFQATT and SNEGSKA (reference sequence). The CDR3 length is 12 residues. The CDR3 loop is CRARGSSYEQYF. In DNA form, the CDR3 reads TGCAGGGCGCGGGGCAGCTCCTACGAGCAGTACTTC.

This clonotype was recorded many times. The rearrangement uses TRBV3-1 and TRBJ2-5; the D gene is possibly TRBD2 (5 bases). This CDR3 spans 15 amino acids. Germline V lookup: CDR1 LGHDT, CDR2 YNNKEL (reference sequence). Deletions cut 4 bases from V and 5 bases from J, with 17 bases between. The CDR3 DNA follows: TGTGCCAGCAGCCCTGGCGTGTCCTGGAGGGAGACCCAGTACTTC. Protein product: CASSPGVSWRETQYF.

This clonotype has a handful of counts. The genes are TRBV20-1 and TRBJ2-3; possible D gene TRBD2, 5 bases. Germline CDR1 reads DFQATT; CDR2 reads SNEGSKA (reference sequence). V shed 3 bases and J shed 2 bases, with 12 bases lying between them. This CDR3 is built from 14 residues. CDR3: CSARESGVTDTQYF. The CDR3 DNA sequence: TGCAGTGCTAGGGAAAGCGGAGTCACAGATACGCAGTATTTT.

Here the CDR3 DNA reads TGTGCCAGCAAAACGCTCGGGGCTTCCCGCTCCCAGCAGTACTTC. Encoded protein: CASKTLGASRSQQYF. The chain couples TRBV6-1 to TRBJ2-7; the D call may be TRBD1 or TRBD2 (5 bases each). Trimming left V 7 bases short and J 8 bases short, with 24 bases between. This CDR3 spans 15 amino acids. Germline V gives CDR1 MNHNS, CDR2 SASEGT.

This clonotype was seen only a few times. The rearrangement links TRBV10-3 to TRBJ1-2; D gene ambiguous. The CDR3 is made up of 16 amino acids. The germline gives CDR1 ENHRY, CDR2 SYGVKD. With 0 bases removed from V and 8 bases from J, the gap between germline ends came to 19 bases. The CDR3 spells CAISESGGSRVEGYTF. In DNA form, the CDR3 reads TGTGCCATCAGTGAGTCGGGAGGCAGTAGGGTTGAAGGCTACACCTTC.

This clonotype was counted many times. This chain uses TRBV27 with TRBJ1-2; unclear D gene. Per germline, CDR1 MNHEY and CDR2 SMNVEV (reference sequence). V was cut by 4 bases and J by 8 bases, with 11 bases left in between. The CDR3 is made up of 12 amino acids. CDR3 sequence reads: CASSSRFDGYTF. The CDR3 bases are TGTGCCAGCAGTTCAAGATTCGACGGCTACACCTTC.

This chain joins TRBV3-1 and TRBJ2-3, with 9 bases lining up with TRBD2. Germline CDR1 is LGHDT and CDR2 is YNNKEL (reference sequence). The V segment lost 7 bases and the J segment 4 bases; nucleotides outside the gene matches: 21. The CDR3 spans 19 residues. Here the CDR3 reads CASTQEVQGAAGGADTQYF. The CDR3 region has the DNA TGTGCCAGCACCCAGGAGGTCCAAGGGGCAGCGGGGGGAGCAGATACGCAGTATTTT.

Many counts were recorded for this clonotype. V and J are TRBV27 and TRBJ2-1; D is ambiguous. With 2 bases removed from V and 3 bases from J, the gap between germline ends came to 17 bases. The CDR3 runs 17 residues. CDR1 and CDR2 from the germline V gene are MNHEY and SMNVEV (reference sequence). The CDR3 bases are TGTGCCAGCAGTTTAAGGGTCCCTGTACGAAACTACAATGAGCAGTTCTTC. Protein sequence: CASSLRVPVRNYNEQFF.

This clonotype was found a few times. The CDR3 nucleotides are TGTGCCACCGTACAGGGGATGAACACTGAAGCTTTCTTT. It specifies CATVQGMNTEAFF. V and J are TRBV11-2 and TRBJ1-1; the match to TRBD1 covers 7 bases. The V and J ends lost 10 bases and 0 bases, in that order; junction bases with no gene match: 5. This CDR3 comprises 13 residues. Looked up from germline, CDR1 is SGHAT and CDR2 is FQNNGV.

This clonotype was observed a handful of times. The CDR3 reads CASSGTDYEQYF. The CDR3 DNA follows: TGTGCCAGCAGTGGGACCGATTACGAGCAGTACTTC. This chain joins TRBV6-6 and TRBJ2-7; either TRBD1 or TRBD2 may fit D (5 bases each). The CDR3 sequence is 12 residues long. Trimming stripped 5 bases from V and 4 bases from J, with 9 bases between. CDR1 MNHNY and CDR2 SVGAGI come from the germline V gene (reference sequence).

The chain joins TRBV12-3 or TRBV12-4 to TRBJ1-5; D remains unclear. The V gene lost 1 base and the J gene lost 5 bases, with 12 bases spanning the gap. CDR3 length equals 15 residues. This CDR3 reads CASSLGVVRDQPQHF. In nucleotides, the CDR3 is TGTGCCAGCAGTTTAGGAGTAGTAAGGGATCAGCCCCAGCATTTT.

This clonotype showed up many times. This chain joins TRBV3-1 and TRBJ1-6; no clear D. The V end lost 0 bases, the J end lost 4 bases, and 1 base lay between the germline ends. The length of the CDR3 is 13 residues. Germline V gene sequence: CDR1 LGHDT, CDR2 YNNKEL (reference sequence). The CDR3 sequence: CASSQEYNSPLHF. Here the CDR3 DNA reads TGTGCCAGCAGCCAAGAATATAATTCACCCCTCCACTTT.

This chain joins TRBV6-4 and TRBJ2-3, with 10 bases matching TRBD2. The CDR3 has 23 residues. J gave up 1 base and V 6 bases, and 28 bases lay outside the gene matches. Per the germline V gene, CDR1 is MRHNA and CDR2 is SNTAGT. The DNA of the CDR3 is TGTGCCAGCAGAGGAGGGGGATGGCAGGGGCTAACTCTAGCGGGAGTCCGCACAGATACGCAGTATTTT. Encoded protein: CASRGGGWQGLTLAGVRTDTQYF.

This clonotype showed up many times. J is TRBJ2-5 and V is TRBV2; TRBD1 agrees at 7 bases. The length of the CDR3 is 13 residues. CDR1 SNHLY and CDR2 FYNNEI come from the germline V gene. With V trimmed by 7 bases and J by 1 base, 3 bases remained unmatched. The CDR3 is CASIHRGQETQYF. The DNA for the CDR3 is TGTGCCAGCATCCACAGGGGCCAAGAGACCCAGTACTTC. Together with reference TRBV2 and TRBJ2-5, the CDR3 gives the full variable domain: EPEVTQTPSHQVTQMGQEVILRCVPISNHLYFYWYRQILGQKVEFLVSFYNNEISEKSEIFDDQFSVERPDGSNFTLKIRSTKLEDSAMYFCASIHRGQETQYFGPGTRLLVL.

There are a few counts of this clonotype. CDR3 protein: CSAPPIGTGSFGSEAFF. CDR3 sequence (DNA): TGCAGTGCCCCACCCATTGGGACAGGAAGCTTCGGGTCTGAAGCTTTCTTT. The genes are TRBV20-1 and TRBJ1-1; 8 positions match TRBD1. This CDR3 contains 17 residues. V gave up 6 bases and J gave up 6 bases; unmatched junction bases: 21. Per the germline V gene, CDR1 is DFQATT and CDR2 is SNEGSKA (reference sequence).

This clonotype appeared a few times. The V call is TRBV10-2, the J call TRBJ2-7, with 8 bases lining up with TRBD1. The germline CDR1 and CDR2 sequences are WSHSY and SAAADI. This CDR3 region has 14 residues. With V trimmed by 1 base and J by 2 bases, 1 base remained unmatched. As DNA, the CDR3 is TGCGCCAGCAGTGAGTGGACAGGGACCTACGAGCAGTACTTC. This encodes CASSEWTGTYEQYF.

This clonotype was recorded many times. The V call is TRBV9, the J call TRBJ1-1, with 7 bases lining up with TRBD1. Germline-derived CDR1 and CDR2 are SGDLS and YYNGEE. This CDR3 region has 15 residues. With V trimmed by 4 bases and J by 5 bases, 11 bases remained unmatched. CDR3 in amino acids: CASSPSDRVETEAFF. Here the CDR3 DNA reads TGTGCCAGCAGCCCATCCGACAGGGTGGAGACTGAAGCTTTCTTT.

This chain uses TRBV9 with TRBJ1-2, with D perhaps TRBD1 (5 bases). V dropped 0 bases and J dropped 7 bases, with 13 bases sitting between them. In germline, CDR1 is SGDLS, CDR2 YYNGEE. The CDR3 length is 14 residues. The CDR3 protein is CASSVVDSPSGYTF. The CDR3 DNA reads TGTGCCAGCAGCGTAGTCGACAGTCCCTCTGGCTACACCTTC.

This clonotype has a count of ten or more. The chain couples TRBV9 to TRBJ2-2; 9 nucleotides agree with TRBD1. The CDR3 runs to 15 residues. Germline V gives CDR1 SGDLS, CDR2 YYNGEE. Trimming at V came to 2 bases and at J to 7 bases, leaving 6 bases not matched to a gene. The CDR3 nucleotides read TGTGCCAGCAGCGTCCGGGACAGGGTTGGCGGGGAGCTGTTTTTT. It specifies CASSVRDRVGGELFF.

The chain recombines TRBV15 with TRBJ2-3, with TRBD1 matching 7 bases. The J segment lost 14 bases and the V segment lost 1 base, leaving 9 bases of the junction unmatched. Germline V gives CDR1 LNHNV, CDR2 YYDKDF (reference sequence). This CDR3 is 13 amino acids long. DNA for the CDR3: TGTGCCACCAGCAGAGGAGGGACAGATCCCTCGTATTTT. Translating gives CATSRGGTDPSYF.

Only a few counts were recorded for this clonotype. V is TRBV11-2 and J is TRBJ1-2, with 8 bases that match TRBD1. The germline V gene encodes CDR1 SGHAT and CDR2 FQNNGV. J lost 8 bases, V lost 5 bases, and 10 bases had no gene match. There are 14 residues in the CDR3. The CDR3 loop is CASSLSQGAEGYTF. The CDR3 DNA sequence: TGTGCCAGCAGCCTCAGTCAGGGGGCAGAAGGCTACACCTTC.

This clonotype was recorded a few times. J is TRBJ1-6 and V is TRBV20-1; a weak D match, TRBD1 (5 bases). The CDR3 contains 15 residues. With 0 bases removed from V and 10 bases from J, the gap between germline ends came to 16 bases. Germline V gives CDR1 DFQATT, CDR2 SNEGSKA (reference sequence). As DNA, the CDR3 is TGCAGTGCTAGAGATCAGGGCCGGGGAGGGTCACCCCTCCACTTT. Protein: CSARDQGRGGSPLHF.